This T cell receptor beta chain came from a study of tumor and adjacent non-tumor tissue in lung cancer. The library came from three nested PCR rounds adapted from ARM-PCR protocols. TCRdb re-analysed the multiplex PCR reads in MiXCR, keeping a single row per CDR3 protein. The sample includes over 100,000 distinct CDR3 sequences, over 55% of them seen just once. The germline V gene encodes CDR1 MDHEN and CDR2 SYDVKM. The CDR3 contains 14 residues. On this clonotype itself: Its antigen is not known. At one end the junction does not follow the germline gene, possibly because of a read error.

No cell sorting was done before RNA was extracted from the tissue. Distant lung tissue was collected more than 3 cm away from the tumor edge. Study-level results: TCR diversity was significantly greater in tumor than normal lung tissue.

The V gene is TRBV28, the J gene TRBJ2-3, with 7 bases fitting TRBD2. The sample comprised distant non-tumor lung tissue. This receptor was taken from a man in his 60s with non-small cell lung cancer. CDR3 DNA: TGTGTCAGCAGTTCGACTATAGCGGGAGATACGCAGTATTTT. It specifies CVSSSTIAGDTQYF.